This T cell receptor beta chain stems from a study of T cells in Graves' hyperthyroidism and ophthalmopathy. Amplified TCR beta CDR3 regions came from RNA transcripts. Primed by the HTBI set, a first-round RT-PCR was run on the TCR CDR3. One entry per CDR3 protein results from TCRdb running MiXCR on the multiplex PCR reads. In the table there are hundreds of thousands of distinct CDR3 sequences, more than 12% of which are singletons. There are many counts of this clonotype. Its antigen is not identified. Germline V lookup: CDR1 SGHRS, CDR2 YFSETQ. This CDR3 is 16 amino acids long. With V trimmed by 4 bases and J by 2 bases, 5 bases remained unmatched. Source material for PBMCs was about 10 ml fresh peripheral blood. Study-level results: Ophthalmopathy was model-predicted a median 6.5 months pre-onset. Peripheral blood also featured most of the thyroid clonotypes expanded above 0.001.

This TCR derives from a woman in her twenties or thirties with Graves' hyperthyroidism. Material: blood. The rearrangement uses TRBV5-1 and TRBJ2-2; 10 nucleotides line up with TRBD1. Here the CDR3 reads CASSPTGGSNTGELFF. The CDR3 coding sequence is TGCGCCAGCAGCCCGACAGGGGGCAGCAACACCGGGGAGCTGTTTTTT.